This T cell receptor beta chain was sequenced for a study of cytomegalovirus exposure and HLA in healthy donors. Regarding the study as a whole: The sole available immune exposure information was CMV serostatus.

The germline V gene has CDR1 SEHNR and CDR2 FQNEAQ (reference sequence). The CDR3 runs to 14 residues. Trimming shortened V by 6 bases and J by 2 bases, and 10 bases separated the two germline ends. The PCR made use of 60 Vbeta and 13 Jbeta primers. The method was immunoSEQ multiplex PCR; TCRdb's version includes in-frame clones alone and lacks a portion of them. The sample lists 100,000 to 150,000 clones; 80% were seen once. This clone was observed a handful of times. Its matching antigen is unknown. Sequencing was done on a sample of PBMCs. The chain uses TRBV7-9 and TRBJ2-2; perhaps TRBD1 as D (5 bases). The clonotype originates from a human donor in good health. CDR3 sequence: CASRRGQNTGELFF. The CDR3 DNA follows: TGTGCCAGCAGGCGCGGACAAAACACCGGGGAGCTGTTTTTT.